This T cell receptor beta chain was sequenced for a study of cytomegalovirus exposure and HLA in healthy donors. Germline V CDR1 and CDR2: SGHRS, YFSETQ. Trimming stripped 6 bases from V and 4 bases from J, with 11 bases between. The CDR3 spans 12 residues. PCR was performed using 60 Vbeta and 13 Jbeta primers. Measured with immunoSEQ multiplex PCR; TCRdb has only the in-frame clones, and not every one. In the table there are under 150,000 clones, about 84% of which are singletons. The sequence came from a woman in her 40s in good health and CMV-seropositive. Material for sequencing was PBMCs. The chain has TRBV5-1 and TRBJ2-7; no clear D gene. The CDR3 sequence is CASKRDSYEQYF. The CDR3 DNA reads TGCGCCAGCAAACGAGACTCGTACGAGCAGTACTTC.